Following are 6 T cell receptor beta chains from one sample sequenced in a study of OX40 agonist ivuxolimab in advanced cancers. Sequenced by immunoSEQ multiplex PCR; TCRdb stores in-frame clones only, minus some. The table records around 65,000 clones, 92% of them present only once. Material: CD4+ or CD8+ T cells sorted from blood, obtained in a trial of the OX40 agonist ivuxolimab. These receptors were obtained from an adult with an advanced solid tumor such as melanoma, head and neck, liver or kidney cancer.

J is TRBJ2-7 and V is TRBV5-1, with D maybe TRBD2 (6 bases). The CDR3 spans 15 residues. Between the trimmed V and J ends, which lost 7 bases and 6 bases, there was a span of 23 bases. Germline V lookup: CDR1 SGHRS, CDR2 YFSETQ. CDR3 sequence (DNA): TGCGCCAGCGCCTCAACGAGGAGGGACTCGATCGAGCAGTACTTC. Translated: CASASTRRDSIEQYF.

The chain uses TRBV29-1 and TRBJ1-1; the D is unclear. The CDR3 runs 11 residues. V was cut by 7 bases and J by 2 bases, with 8 bases left in between. Germline assignment: CDR1 SQVTM and CDR2 ANQGSEA. The CDR3 coding sequence is TGCAGCGGCAGACGAAACACTGAAGCTTTCTTT. Encoded protein: CSGRRNTEAFF.

The V gene is TRBV2, the J gene TRBJ1-3; tentatively, D is TRBD1 (6 bases). The V end was cut by 3 bases, the J end by 4 bases, with 10 bases between. The CDR3 is made up of 14 amino acids. Germline V CDR1 and CDR2: SNHLY, FYNNEI. CDR3 protein: CASSEQGTGNTIYF. CDR3 DNA sequence: TGTGCCAGCAGTGAGCAGGGGACCGGAAACACCATATATTTT. Variable domain in full (rest from reference TRBV2 and TRBJ1-3): EPEVTQTPSHQVTQMGQEVILRCVPISNHLYFYWYRQILGQKVEFLVSFYNNEISEKSEIFDDQFSVERPDGSNFTLKIRSTKLEDSAMYFCASSEQGTGNTIYFGEGSWLTVV.

This chain links TRBV5-1 with TRBJ2-3, with D possibly called TRBD1 or TRBD2 (5 bases each). Trimming took 3 bases from V and 0 from J, leaving 14 bases between them. The CDR3 totals 16 residues. From germline, CDR1 is SGHRS and CDR2 YFSETQ. The CDR3 nucleotides read TGCGCCAGCAGCTCTCCGGGACGACGAAGCACAGATACGCAGTATTTT. Translating it yields CASSSPGRRSTDTQYF.

This chain connects TRBV7-9 to TRBJ2-2; D is unresolved. Germline loops: CDR1 SEHNR, CDR2 FQNEAQ (reference sequence). The CDR3 has 14 amino acids. V was pared by 4 bases and J by 6 bases, with 12 bases between. The CDR3 is CASSSTWTAGELFF. CDR3 nucleotides: TGTGCCAGCAGCTCGACCTGGACCGCCGGGGAGCTGTTTTTT. The variable domain in full, with the rest retrieved from reference TRBV7-9 and TRBJ2-2, is DTGVSQNPRHKITKRGQNVTFRCDPISEHNRLYWYRQTLGQGPEFLTYFQNEAQLEKSRLLSDRFSAERPKGSFSTLEIQRTEQGDSAMYLCASSSTWTAGELFFGEGSRLTVL.

This chain connects TRBV10-2 to TRBJ2-2, with 10 bases lining up with TRBD2. Germline CDR1 and CDR2: WSHSY and SAAADI. This CDR3 is 14 amino acids long. With V trimmed by 8 bases and J by 0 bases, 0 bases remained unmatched. The CDR3 protein is CASLAGANTGELFF. The CDR3 DNA reads TGCGCCAGCCTAGCGGGAGCGAACACCGGGGAGCTGTTTTTT.